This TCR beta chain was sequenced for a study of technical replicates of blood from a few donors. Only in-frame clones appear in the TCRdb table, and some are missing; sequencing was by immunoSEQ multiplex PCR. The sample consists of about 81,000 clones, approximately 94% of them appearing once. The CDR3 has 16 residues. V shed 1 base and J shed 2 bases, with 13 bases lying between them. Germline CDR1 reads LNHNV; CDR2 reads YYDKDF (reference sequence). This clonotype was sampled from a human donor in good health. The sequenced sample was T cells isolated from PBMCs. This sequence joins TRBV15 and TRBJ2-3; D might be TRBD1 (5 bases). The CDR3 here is CATSRVPGPYTDTQYF. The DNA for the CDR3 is TGTGCCACCAGCAGAGTTCCAGGGCCTTACACAGATACGCAGTATTTT.